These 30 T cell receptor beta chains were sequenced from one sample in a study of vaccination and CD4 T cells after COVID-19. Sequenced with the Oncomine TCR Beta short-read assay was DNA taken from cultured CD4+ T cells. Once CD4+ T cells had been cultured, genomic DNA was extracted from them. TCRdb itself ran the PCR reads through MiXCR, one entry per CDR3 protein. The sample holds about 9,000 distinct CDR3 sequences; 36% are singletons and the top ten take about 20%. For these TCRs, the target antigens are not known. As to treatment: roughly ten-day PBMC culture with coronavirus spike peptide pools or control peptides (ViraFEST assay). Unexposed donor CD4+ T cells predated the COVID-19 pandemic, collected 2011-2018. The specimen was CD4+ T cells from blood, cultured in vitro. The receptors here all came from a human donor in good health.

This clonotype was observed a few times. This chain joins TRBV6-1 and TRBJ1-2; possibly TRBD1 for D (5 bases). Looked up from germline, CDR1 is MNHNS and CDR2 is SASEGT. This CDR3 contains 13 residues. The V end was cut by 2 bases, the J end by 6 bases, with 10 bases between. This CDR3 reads CASSEKGIDGYTF. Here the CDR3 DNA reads TGTGCCAGCAGTGAAAAGGGGATAGATGGCTACACCTTC.

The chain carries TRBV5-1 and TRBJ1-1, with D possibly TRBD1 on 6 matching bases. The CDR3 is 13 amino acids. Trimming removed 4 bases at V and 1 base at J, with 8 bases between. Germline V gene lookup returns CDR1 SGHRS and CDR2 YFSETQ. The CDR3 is CASSPRGNTEAFF. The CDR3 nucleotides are TGCGCCAGCAGCCCCAGGGGGAACACTGAAGCTTTCTTT.

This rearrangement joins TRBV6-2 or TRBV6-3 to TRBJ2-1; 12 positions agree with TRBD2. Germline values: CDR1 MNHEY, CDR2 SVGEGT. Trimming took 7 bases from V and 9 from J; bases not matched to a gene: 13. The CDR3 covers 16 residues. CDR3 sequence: CASTRLAGALFTEQFF. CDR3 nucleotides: TGTGCCAGCACTCGACTAGCGGGAGCCTTATTCACTGAGCAGTTCTTC.

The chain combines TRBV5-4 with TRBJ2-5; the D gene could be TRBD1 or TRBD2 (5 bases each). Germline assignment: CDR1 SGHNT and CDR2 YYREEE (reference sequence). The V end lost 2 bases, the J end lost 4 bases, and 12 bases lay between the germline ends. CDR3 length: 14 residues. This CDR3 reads CASSLGTMGETQYF. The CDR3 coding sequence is TGTGCCAGCAGCTTAGGGACGATGGGAGAGACCCAGTACTTC.

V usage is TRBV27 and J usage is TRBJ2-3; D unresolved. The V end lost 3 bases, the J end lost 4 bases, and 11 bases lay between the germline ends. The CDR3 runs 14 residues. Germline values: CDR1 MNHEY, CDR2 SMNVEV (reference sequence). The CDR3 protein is CASSFSGRSDTQYF. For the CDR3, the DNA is TGTGCCAGCAGTTTTTCGGGTCGGTCAGATACGCAGTATTTT.

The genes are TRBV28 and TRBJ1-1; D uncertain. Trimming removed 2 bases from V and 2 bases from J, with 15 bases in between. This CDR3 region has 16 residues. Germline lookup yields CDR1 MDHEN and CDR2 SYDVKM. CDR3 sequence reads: CASSLLRSTDNTEAFF. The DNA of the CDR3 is TGTGCCAGCAGTTTACTTCGCTCAACGGACAACACTGAAGCTTTCTTT.

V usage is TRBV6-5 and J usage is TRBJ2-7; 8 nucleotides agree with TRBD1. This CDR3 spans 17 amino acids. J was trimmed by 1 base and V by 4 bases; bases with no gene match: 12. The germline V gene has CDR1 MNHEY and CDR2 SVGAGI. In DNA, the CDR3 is TGTGCCAGCAGTTCGAATATTATCGGGGACAGGTCCTACGAGCAGTACTTC. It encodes CASSSNIIGDRSYEQYF.

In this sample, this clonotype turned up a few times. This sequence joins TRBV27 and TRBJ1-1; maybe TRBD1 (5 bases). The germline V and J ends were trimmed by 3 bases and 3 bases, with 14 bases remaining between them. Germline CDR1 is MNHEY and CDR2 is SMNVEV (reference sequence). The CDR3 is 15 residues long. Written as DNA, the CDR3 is TGTGCCAGCAGTTTGTACCGCGTAGGGGACACTGAAGCTTTCTTT. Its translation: CASSLYRVGDTEAFF.

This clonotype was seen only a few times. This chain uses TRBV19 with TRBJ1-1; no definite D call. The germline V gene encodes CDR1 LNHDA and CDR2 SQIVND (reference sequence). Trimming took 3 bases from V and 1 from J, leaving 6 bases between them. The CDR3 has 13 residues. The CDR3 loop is CASSMSTNTEAFF. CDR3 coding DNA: TGTGCCAGTAGTATGTCCACGAACACTGAAGCTTTCTTT.

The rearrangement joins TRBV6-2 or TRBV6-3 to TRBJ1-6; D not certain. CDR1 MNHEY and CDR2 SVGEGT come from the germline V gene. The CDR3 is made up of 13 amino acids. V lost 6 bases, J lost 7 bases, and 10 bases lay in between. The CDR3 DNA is TGTGCCAGCAGCTTGGGAGAAAATTCACCCCTCCACTTT. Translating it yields CASSLGENSPLHF.

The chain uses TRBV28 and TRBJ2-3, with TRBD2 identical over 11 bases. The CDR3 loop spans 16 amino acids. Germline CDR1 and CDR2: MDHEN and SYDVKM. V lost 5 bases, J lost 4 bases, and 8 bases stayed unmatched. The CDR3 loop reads CASSGTSGRSSDTQYF. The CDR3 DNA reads TGTGCCAGCAGTGGGACTAGCGGCCGATCGTCAGATACGCAGTATTTT.

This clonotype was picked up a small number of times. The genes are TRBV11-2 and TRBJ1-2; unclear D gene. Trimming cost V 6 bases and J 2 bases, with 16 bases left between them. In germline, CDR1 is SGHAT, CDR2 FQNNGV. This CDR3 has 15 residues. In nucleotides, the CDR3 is TGTGCCAGCAGTTCCTACCAAGGTAGGAACTATGGCTACACCTTC. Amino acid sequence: CASSSYQGRNYGYTF.

The CDR3 loop is CASSRPPGANTDTQYF. The CDR3 DNA reads TGTGCCAGCAGCCGTCCCCCCGGGGCCAACACAGATACGCAGTATTTT. The chain joins TRBV28 to TRBJ2-3; the D gene could be TRBD1 or TRBD2 (5 bases each). Germline CDR1 reads MDHEN; CDR2 reads SYDVKM. The V gene lost 6 bases and the J gene lost 2 bases, with 18 bases spanning the gap. The CDR3 spans 16 residues.

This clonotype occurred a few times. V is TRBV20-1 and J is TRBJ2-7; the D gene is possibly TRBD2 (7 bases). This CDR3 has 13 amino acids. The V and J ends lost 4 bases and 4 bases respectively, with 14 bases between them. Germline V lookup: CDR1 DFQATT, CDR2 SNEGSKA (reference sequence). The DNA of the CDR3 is TGCAGTGCTACGTTGGGGGGGCTATACGAGCAGTACTTC. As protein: CSATLGGLYEQYF.

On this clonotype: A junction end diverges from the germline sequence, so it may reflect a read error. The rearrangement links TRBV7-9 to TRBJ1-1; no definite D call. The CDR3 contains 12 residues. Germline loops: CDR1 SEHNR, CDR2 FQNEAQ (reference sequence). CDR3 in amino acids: CAGSPLSTEAFF. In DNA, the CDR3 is TGTGCCGGCAGCCCACTCTCTACTGAAGCTTTCTTT.

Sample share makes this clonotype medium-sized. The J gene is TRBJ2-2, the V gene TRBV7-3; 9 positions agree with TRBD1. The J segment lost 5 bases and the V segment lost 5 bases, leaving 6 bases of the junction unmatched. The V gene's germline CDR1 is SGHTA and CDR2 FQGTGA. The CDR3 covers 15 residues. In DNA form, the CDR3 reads TGTGCCAGCAGCCCGGACAGGGGAGGGACCGGGGAGCTGTTTTTT. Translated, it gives CASSPDRGGTGELFF.

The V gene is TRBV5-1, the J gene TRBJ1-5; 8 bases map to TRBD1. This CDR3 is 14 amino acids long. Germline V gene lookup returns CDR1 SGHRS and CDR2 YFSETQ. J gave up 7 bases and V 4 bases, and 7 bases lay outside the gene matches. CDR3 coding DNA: TGCGCCAGCAGCCCGGGACAGGAAGACCAGCCCCAGCATTTT. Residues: CASSPGQEDQPQHF.

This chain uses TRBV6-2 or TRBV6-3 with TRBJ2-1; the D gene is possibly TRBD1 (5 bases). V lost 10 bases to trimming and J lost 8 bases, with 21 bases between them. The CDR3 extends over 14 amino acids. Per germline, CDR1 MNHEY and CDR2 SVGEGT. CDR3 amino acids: CATQQAGRSDEQFF. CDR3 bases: TGTGCCACCCAGCAAGCAGGGCGCTCTGATGAGCAGTTCTTC.

CDR3 sequence (DNA): TGTGCCAGCAGCGACAGCTACGAGCAGTACTTC. Amino acid sequence: CASSDSYEQYF. The rearrangement links TRBV6-1 to TRBJ2-7, with a tentative D call TRBD1 (5 bases). CDR1 is MNHNS, CDR2 SASEGT, per germline. The CDR3 consists of 11 residues. Trimming removed 6 bases at V and 3 bases at J, with 6 bases between.

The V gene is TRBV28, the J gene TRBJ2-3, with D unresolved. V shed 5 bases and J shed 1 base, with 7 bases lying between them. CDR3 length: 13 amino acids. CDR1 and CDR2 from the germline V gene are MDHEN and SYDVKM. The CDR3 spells CASSTPGTDTQYF. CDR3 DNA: TGTGCCAGCAGTACTCCAGGCACAGATACGCAGTATTTT.

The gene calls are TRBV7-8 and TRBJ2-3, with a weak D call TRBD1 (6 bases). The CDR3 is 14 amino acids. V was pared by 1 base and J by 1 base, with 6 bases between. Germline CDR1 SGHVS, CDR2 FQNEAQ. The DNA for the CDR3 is TGTGCCAGCAGCTTAGAGGGGGGCACAGATACGCAGTATTTT. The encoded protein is CASSLEGGTDTQYF.

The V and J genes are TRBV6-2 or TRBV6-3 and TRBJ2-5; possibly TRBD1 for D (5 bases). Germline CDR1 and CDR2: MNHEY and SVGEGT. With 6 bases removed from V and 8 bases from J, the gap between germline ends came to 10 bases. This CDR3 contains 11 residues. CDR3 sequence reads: CASSQQGTQYF. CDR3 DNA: TGTGCCAGCAGCCAGCAGGGCACCCAGTACTTC.

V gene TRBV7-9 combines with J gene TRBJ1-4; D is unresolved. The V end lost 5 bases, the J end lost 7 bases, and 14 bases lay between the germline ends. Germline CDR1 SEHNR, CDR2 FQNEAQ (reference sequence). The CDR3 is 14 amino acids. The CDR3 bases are TGTGCCAGCAGCCCTGTCGGAGTATCTGAAAAACTGTTTTTT. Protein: CASSPVGVSEKLFF.

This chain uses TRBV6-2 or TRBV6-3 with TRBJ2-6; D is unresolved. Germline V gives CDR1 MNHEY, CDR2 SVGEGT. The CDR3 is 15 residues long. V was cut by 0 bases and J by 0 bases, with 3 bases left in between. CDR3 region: CASSYSYSGANVLTF. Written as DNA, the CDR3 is TGTGCCAGCAGTTACTCCTACTCTGGGGCCAACGTCCTGACTTTC.

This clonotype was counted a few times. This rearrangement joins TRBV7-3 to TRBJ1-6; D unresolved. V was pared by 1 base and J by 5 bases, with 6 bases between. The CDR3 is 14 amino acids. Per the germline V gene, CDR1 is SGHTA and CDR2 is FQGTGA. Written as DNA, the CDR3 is TGTGCCAGCAGCTTAAATTCTAATAATTCACCCCTCCACTTT. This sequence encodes CASSLNSNNSPLHF.

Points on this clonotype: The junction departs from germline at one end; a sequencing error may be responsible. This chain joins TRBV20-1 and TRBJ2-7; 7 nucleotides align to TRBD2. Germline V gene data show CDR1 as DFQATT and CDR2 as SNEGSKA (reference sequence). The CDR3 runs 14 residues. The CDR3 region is CGAPSGKRNYEQYF. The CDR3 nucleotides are TGCGGTGCCCCGAGCGGGAAAAGGAACTACGAGCAGTACTTC.

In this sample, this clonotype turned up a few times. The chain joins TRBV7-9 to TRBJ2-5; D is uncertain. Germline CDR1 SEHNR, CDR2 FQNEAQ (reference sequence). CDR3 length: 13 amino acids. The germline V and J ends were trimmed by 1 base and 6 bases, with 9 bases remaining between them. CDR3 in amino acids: CASSLGQQKTQYF. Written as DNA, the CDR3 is TGTGCCAGCAGCTTAGGCCAACAGAAGACCCAGTACTTC.

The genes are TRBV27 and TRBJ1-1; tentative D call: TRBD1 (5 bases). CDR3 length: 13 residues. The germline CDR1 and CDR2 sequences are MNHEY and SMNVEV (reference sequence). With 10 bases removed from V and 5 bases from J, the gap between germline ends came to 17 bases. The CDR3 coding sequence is TGTGCCACCGAAGTTAGACGGGGGACTGAAGCTTTCTTT. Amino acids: CATEVRRGTEAFF.

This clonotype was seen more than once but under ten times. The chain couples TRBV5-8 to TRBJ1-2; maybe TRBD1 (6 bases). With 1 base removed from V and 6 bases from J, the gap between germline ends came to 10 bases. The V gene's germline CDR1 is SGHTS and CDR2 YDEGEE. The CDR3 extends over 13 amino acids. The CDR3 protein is CASSLRGLHGYTF. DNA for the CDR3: TGTGCCAGCAGCTTGCGGGGGCTTCATGGCTACACCTTC.

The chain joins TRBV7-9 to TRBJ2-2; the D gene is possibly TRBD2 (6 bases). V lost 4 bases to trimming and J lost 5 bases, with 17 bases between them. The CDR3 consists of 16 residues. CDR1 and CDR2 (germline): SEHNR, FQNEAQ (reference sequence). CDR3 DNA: TGTGCCAGCAGCTCTTCTTCCCGGGGGTGGACCGGGGAGCTGTTTTTT. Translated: CASSSSSRGWTGELFF.